What follows describes a single T cell receptor (beta chain). Its antigen is unknown. No treatment of any kind had been given to any patient before thyroid surgery. CDR3 size: 14 residues. The ends were cut back, 4 bases at V and 1 base at J, with 10 bases in the middle. Per germline, CDR1 SEHNR and CDR2 FQNEAQ (reference sequence). The sample is drawn from a study of metastatic and nonmetastatic thyroid tumors. Study as a whole: Repertoire comparison spanned blood and tumor or nodule tissue of malignant and benign thyroid patients. The study's findings and limits: It was reported that TCR beta diversity was significantly higher in malignant thyroid tumors than benign nodules, in blood and tumor.

Per the study methods: A papillary thyroid cancer distant-metastasis classifier was built from CDR3 differences across clinicopathological groups. TCRdb re-analyzed the PCR reads through MiXCR. The V and J calls here are based on TCRdb, not the publication. The sample includes more than 20,000 clones, around 19% of them seen just once. Specimen: adjacent normal tissue. The sequence derives from a male donor with papillary thyroid cancer or a benign thyroid nodule (not recorded which). Some clones in this sample may be carry-over from other donors' samples. The V gene is TRBV7-9, the J gene TRBJ1-1, with D possibly TRBD1 on 5 matching bases. The CDR3 protein is CASSSGGGNTEAFF. CDR3 nucleotide sequence: TGTGCCAGCAGCTCGGGGGGTGGGAACACTGAAGCTTTCTTT.